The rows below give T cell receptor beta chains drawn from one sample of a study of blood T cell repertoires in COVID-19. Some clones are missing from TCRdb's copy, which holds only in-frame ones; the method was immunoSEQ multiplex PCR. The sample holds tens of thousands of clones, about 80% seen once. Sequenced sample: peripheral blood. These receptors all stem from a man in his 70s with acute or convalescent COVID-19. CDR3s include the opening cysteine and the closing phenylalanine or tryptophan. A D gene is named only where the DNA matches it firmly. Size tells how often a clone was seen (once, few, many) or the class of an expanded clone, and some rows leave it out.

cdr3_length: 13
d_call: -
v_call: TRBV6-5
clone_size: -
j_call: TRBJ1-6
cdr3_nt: TGTGCCAGCCGGCGAACGGGTAATTCACCCCTCCACTTT
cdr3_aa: CASRRTGNSPLHF

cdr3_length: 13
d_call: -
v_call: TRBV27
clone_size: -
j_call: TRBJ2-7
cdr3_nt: TGTGCCAGCAGTTTATCCGACAACTACGAGCAGTACTTC
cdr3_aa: CASSLSDNYEQYF

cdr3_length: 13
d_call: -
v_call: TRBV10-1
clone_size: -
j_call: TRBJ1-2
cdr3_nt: TGCGCCAGCAGTGAGTCCGGGAAGGTTGGCTACACCTTC
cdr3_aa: CASSESGKVGYTF

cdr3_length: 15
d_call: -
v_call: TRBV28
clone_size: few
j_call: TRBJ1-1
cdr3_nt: TGTGCCAGCCTCCCTCCGATCGGGGGGAACACTGAAGCTTTCTTT
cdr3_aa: CASLPPIGGNTEAFF

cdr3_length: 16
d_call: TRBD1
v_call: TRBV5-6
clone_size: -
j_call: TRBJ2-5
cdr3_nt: TGTGCCAGCAGCCGTACTCCCGGGACAGAACAAGAGACCCAGTACTTC
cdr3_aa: CASSRTPGTEQETQYF

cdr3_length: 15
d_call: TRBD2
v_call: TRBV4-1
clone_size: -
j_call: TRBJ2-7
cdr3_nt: TGCGCCAGCAGCCAAGAGACTAGCGAGTTCTACGAGCAGTACTTC
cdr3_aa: CASSQETSEFYEQYF

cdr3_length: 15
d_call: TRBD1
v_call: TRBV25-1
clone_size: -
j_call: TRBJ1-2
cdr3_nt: TGTGCCAGCAAGCCAGACAGGGGATTAGGTTATGGCTACACCTTC
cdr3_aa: CASKPDRGLGYGYTF

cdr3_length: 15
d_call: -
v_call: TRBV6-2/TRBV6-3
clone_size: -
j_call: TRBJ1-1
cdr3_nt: TGTGCCAGCAGTTACTTAGGGAGTCACCGGACCGAAGCTTTCTTT
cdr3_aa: CASSYLGSHRTEAFF

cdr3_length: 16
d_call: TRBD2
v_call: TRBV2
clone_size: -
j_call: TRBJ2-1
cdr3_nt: TGTGCCAGCAGTGAAACGCCGGGACTAGCGGGACGGGACGGGTTCTTC
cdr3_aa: CASSETPGLAGRDGFF

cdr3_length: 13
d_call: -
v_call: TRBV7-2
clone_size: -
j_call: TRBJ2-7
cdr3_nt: TGTGCCAGCAGCTCGAGCAGGGCTTACGAGCAGTACTTC
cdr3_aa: CASSSSRAYEQYF

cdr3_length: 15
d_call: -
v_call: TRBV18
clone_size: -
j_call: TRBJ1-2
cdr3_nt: TGTGCCAGCTCATCTGGACAGACAGGCGGCTATGGCTACACCTTC
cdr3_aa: CASSSGQTGGYGYTF

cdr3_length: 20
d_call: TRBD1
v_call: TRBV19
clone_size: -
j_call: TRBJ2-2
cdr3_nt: TGTGCCAGTAGCCATACTACCCTTTATCCGGGACAGGGCGGCGCCGGGGAGCTGTTTTTT
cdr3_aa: CASSHTTLYPGQGGAGELFF

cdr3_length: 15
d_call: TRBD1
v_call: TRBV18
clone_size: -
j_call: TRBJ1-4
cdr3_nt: TGTGCCAGCTCACCACCCCGGGACAGGGGGCAAAAACTGTTTTTT
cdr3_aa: CASSPPRDRGQKLFF

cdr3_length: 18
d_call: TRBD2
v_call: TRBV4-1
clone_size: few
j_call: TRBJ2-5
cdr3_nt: TGCGCCAGCAGCCATTTTCTCCTGACTAGCGGGAGGCGTGAGACCCAGTACTTC
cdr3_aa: CASSHFLLTSGRRETQYF

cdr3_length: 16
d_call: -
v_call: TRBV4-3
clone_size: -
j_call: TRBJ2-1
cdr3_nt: TGCGCCAGCAGCCAAAAAGGACAGAGGCCCTACAATGAGCAGTTCTTC
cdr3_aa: CASSQKGQRPYNEQFF